This T cell receptor (beta chain) appears in the sequencing data of a study of T cell responses to AZD1222 COVID-19 vaccine. Points from the study as a whole: Only a handful of AZD1222 recipients, roughly 6 in all, had baseline seropositivity. The peak T cell response came first, and repertoires were sampled only after it.

V lost 5 bases to trimming and J lost 5 bases; unmatched junction nucleotides: 11. The germline gives CDR1 SGHTA, CDR2 FQGTGA. There are 16 residues in the CDR3. Note on this clone: The antigen is not known.

Produced via immunoSEQ multiplex PCR; TCRdb's table is partial and in-frame only. Of 200,000 or so clones listed, 94% are singletons. The TCR comes from an adult in good health. The chain couples TRBV7-3 to TRBJ2-2, with 7 bases matching TRBD2. Material: peripheral blood, obtained on day 0 of AZD1222 vaccination. The CDR3 loop reads CASSHLGGAQTGELFF. In DNA form, the CDR3 reads TGTGCCAGCAGCCACCTGGGAGGGGCCCAAACCGGGGAGCTGTTTTTT.